The clone carrying this TCR beta chain was counted many times. The antigen remains unidentified. TCRdb analysed the PCR reads with MiXCR anew, one entry per CDR3 protein. The sample carries roughly 90,000 distinct CDR3 sequences, around 25% recorded once. CD8+CD4-CCR7+CD45RA+ sorting gave the naive CD8 T cells. This sample is drawn from a study of molecular identifiers for immune sequencing clone quantification. Study-level points and caveats: Clonotypes surpassing 20 RNA copies contained over 98% of effector molecules, versus under 1% in naive cells. Spiked Jurkat TCR RNA equivalent to one cell was reportedly detectable in around 980,000 naive cells.

The receptor comes from a human donor in good health. Some libraries in this study had Jurkat cell RNA spiked in. The source material was naive CD8+ T cells from blood, with Jurkat cell RNA spiked in. Regarding subset: FACS-sorted CD8+CD4-CCR7+CD45RA+ naive T cells.

The CDR3 DNA reads TGTGCCAGCAGCCCCCTGGGCAGGGACTATGGCTACACCTTC. This sequence encodes CASSPLGRDYGYTF. The gene calls are TRBV7-8 and TRBJ1-2; a weak D match, TRBD1 (5 bases). Germline lookup yields CDR1 SGHVS and CDR2 FQNEAQ. Trimming stripped 5 bases from V and 3 bases from J, with 13 bases between. The CDR3 runs 14 residues.